This T cell receptor beta chain was profiled in a study of CD8 T cells in Susac syndrome (dated by TCRdb to about 2019). Background on the whole study: The study used repertoire sequencing to test whether antigen drove CD8+ T cell activation and differentiation in Susac syndrome.

Results and caveats for the whole study, not just this receptor: The TCR sequencing and HLA analysis was acknowledged to have included a relatively small number of individuals.

Peripheral blood CD8+ and CD4+ T cells from healthy donors, Susac syndrome patients and multiple sclerosis patients were profiled using high-throughput TCR beta sequencing. Multiple sclerosis controls were treatment-naive patients with stable or active relapsing-remitting disease fulfilling revised McDonald criteria. CD8+ TEMRA cells were enriched by FACS, while bulk CD8+ and CD4+ T cells were purified by magnetic negative isolation. Blood was collected in EDTA tubes and processed within 24 hours, with PBMCs isolated through density gradient centrifugation. PBMCs intended for TCR sequencing were frozen in liquid nitrogen and were later thawed in a 37 degrees C water bath. The sorted or isolated CD4+, CD8+ and CD8+ TEMRA cells had a purity of 90% or higher. The CDR3 holds 17 amino acids from the cysteine to the phenylalanine. The retained sequence is limited to the CDR3, 51 bases, with the frame set at the first base. Trimming removed 4 bases from V and 2 bases from J, leaving 20 bases between the germline ends. The germline V gene provides CDR1 SGHRS and CDR2 YFSETQ.

This clonotype appeared once. Its antigen is not yet known. The input lacks base qualities; no much larger clone sits a single base away. Resting on one read, the evidence is weak. RNA was extracted using the RNeasy kit, and roughly 0.45 to 1 microgram was reverse transcribed with random hexamers. TCR beta CDR3 regions were amplified with the immunoSEQ multiplex PCR assay covering 54 Vbeta and 13 Jbeta segments. Bias from PCR amplification was corrected by using a synthetic template baseline for primer optimization and for computational correction. For the original study's pipeline: Reads were annotated to V, D and J genes per IMGT and analyzed with immunoSEQ Analyzer, keeping only productive sequences. To calculate clonality, Shannon entropy was normalized by log2 of the number of productive unique sequences and then subtracted from one. For each patient and control, public and private clones were evaluated within the 100 most prevalent clones. A clone was defined as Susac-specific if it was absent from the healthy and MS cohorts, from roughly 1,000 published viral clones and from other ImmuneACCESS disease sequences. TCRdb itself trimmed the public reads at Q25 with fastp, ran MiXCR and retained productive beta chains. Rows with one shared CDR3 protein collapse into an entry with the most common genes and DNA. The V and J calls and clone size are TCRdb's, not the authors'. The sample table holds under 250,000 distinct CDR3 sequences, of which around 93% were seen once. The top ten clones comprise roughly 0.072% of the sample.

Sequenced sample: CD4+ T cells from PBMCs. The receptor comes from a human donor with multiple sclerosis. The rearrangement combines TRBV5-1 with TRBJ2-3, with TRBD1 tentatively as D gene (5 bases match). The CDR3 has the sequence CASSGYLDSEITDTQYF. The nucleotide sequence is given as TGCGCCAGCAGCGGATACTTAGACAGTGAAATCACAGATACGCAGTATTTT. The reference TRBV5-1 and TRBJ2-3 proteins fill in what lies around the CDR3, so the full variable domain reads KAGVTQTPRYLIKTRGQQVTLSCSPISGHRSVSWYQQTPGQGLQFLFEYFSETQRNKGNFPGRFSGRQFSNSRSEMNVSTLELGDSALYLCASSGYLDSEITDTQYFGPGTRLTVL.